The clone carrying this T cell receptor beta chain was counted at least ten times. Library preparation (for TCRbeta) was performed with unique molecular identifiers. TCRdb called the PCR reads again in MiXCR, with one record for every CDR3 protein. The table lists around 600,000 distinct CDR3 sequences, approximately 15% of them singletons, with 0.8% to 1.1% in the top ten. These data originate in a study of T-cell reconstitution after alpha-beta-depleted transplantation in children. The CDR3 covers 14 residues. With 5 bases removed from V and 4 bases from J, the gap between germline ends came to 14 bases. Germline V gives CDR1 SGHTA, CDR2 FQGNSA.

The TCR originated in a human donor who donated a stem cell graft to a child with acute myeloid leukemia. The material was PBMCs from the stem cell graft donor, obtained from the stem cell graft. The chain combines TRBV7-2 with TRBJ2-5; D is perhaps TRBD2 (6 bases). The CDR3 nucleotides read TGTGCCAGCAGCCGTTGGGGGGACGGAGAGACCCAGTACTTC. Amino acid sequence: CASSRWGDGETQYF.